This TCR beta chain derives from a study of blood T cell repertoires in COVID-19 (dated by TCRdb to the early 2020s). With respect to the entire study: Samples from collaborators originated in the United States, Italy and Spain and spanned both the acute and convalescent phases of COVID-19. The prospective study material was composed of cDNA or gDNA derived from T cells, B-cell-depleted T cells, or PBMCs. Subjects who had been exposed to COVID-19, were actively infected with it, or had recovered from it provided the deeply sampled blood TCRbeta repertoires that made up the dataset. The repertoires were made available in a free public database intended to serve as a resource for research on the immune response to SARS-CoV-2. The samples were drawn from the first 160 participants of the ongoing ImmuneRACE study and from 1,254 subjects provided by 6 global collaborators. The sample metadata nearly always contained a de-identified subject ID, COVID-19 status, age in years and sex. Where available, HLA class I and class II types were taken from metadata supplied by the sample provider and were not determined by assay-based typing. Beyond this particular receptor, the publication reports: The amount of clinical and demographic metadata varied by source and participant and was provided uncurated.

The immunoSEQ Assay, a bias-controlled multiplex PCR, was used to amplify TCRbeta CDR3 regions from genomic DNA. The authors' pipeline ran thus. Within the assay, amplification of reference gene primers was used to estimate how many nucleated cells each sample contained. Sequence reads were collapsed and filtered to measure the absolute abundance of every unique TCRbeta CDR3 rearrangement. For each sample, productive Simpson clonality was calculated as the square root of Simpson's diversity index across productive rearrangements. The table was pulled from immuneACCESS by TCRdb, which kept in-frame rearrangements only. Such tables lose some clones; where checked, under half of the loss comes from unresolved V genes, and the rest has no known cause. V, J and clone size are those of that table, while D and trimming were read from the DNA. This sample holds 200,000 to 300,000 clones; under 90% were observed only once. The ten largest clones capture about 3.9% of the sample.

In the prospective study, participants were about 18 to 100 years old, resided in about two dozen geographic areas of the United States, and were enrolled through a virtual design. To assign participants to cohorts, the prospective study relied on clinical history that participants themselves reported in a screening survey and a study questionnaire. Exposed participants had been in contact with someone with a PCR-confirmed or clinician-diagnosed COVID-19 case within 2 weeks of study entry. Mobile phlebotomists in the prospective study collected whole blood, serum and a nasopharyngeal or oropharyngeal swab from every participant. Over an approximately 2-month period, participants in the prospective study had the option of providing additional blood draws and questionnaires. Prospective study blood samples were shipped either frozen or at room temperature before DNA extraction. The CDR3 covers 15 residues, taking in both the cysteine and the phenylalanine. The kept DNA is CDR3 alone, 45 bases in frame from the first base. CDR1 and CDR2 were assigned from the germline V gene (reference sequence) as GTSNPN and SVGIG. V is cut back by 4 bases and J by 1 base, with 9 bases in the junction unmatched.

As regards this clone: Its target antigen remains unknown. Base qualities are not at hand, and no much larger clone is one base apart.

The origin of this receptor is a woman in her thirties or forties who had been exposed to COVID-19. Specimen: PBMCs or T cells enriched from blood (not recorded which). Here the chain combines TRBV30 and TRBJ1-1; TRBD1 matches 7 bases in the middle. The DNA reads as follows: TGTGCCTGGAACCCGACAGGGAGAGGGAACACTGAAGCTTTCTTT. It translates as CAWNPTGRGNTEAFF.